These 18 T cell receptor beta chains share one sample of origin, sequenced in a study of cytomegalovirus exposure and HLA in healthy donors. 13 Jbeta primers and 60 Vbeta primers were used for the PCR. TCRdb's table, derived via immunoSEQ multiplex PCR, lists solely in-frame clones and lacks some. The sample contains 200,000 or so clones, roughly 80% of which appear only once. Sample: PBMCs. Source of these receptors: a boy between 5 and 17 years old in good health and CMV-seronegative.

This rearrangement joins TRBV13 to TRBJ1-2, with TRBD1 as a possible D gene (6 bases). The CDR3 runs 17 residues. Trimming removed 4 bases from V and 4 bases from J, with 22 bases in between. Per germline, CDR1 PRHDT and CDR2 FYEKMQ (reference sequence). The CDR3 protein is CASSSNTGFEGSYGYTF. In nucleotides, the CDR3 is TGTGCCAGCAGCTCAAATACAGGGTTCGAAGGTTCCTATGGCTACACCTTC.

This clone was seen a handful of times. CDR3 region: CASSLSGANVLTF. DNA for the CDR3: TGTGCCAGCAGCCTCTCTGGGGCCAACGTCCTGACTTTC. The rearrangement links TRBV6-5 to TRBJ2-6; the D is unclear. V lost 6 bases, J lost 0 bases, and 3 bases lay in between. The CDR3 spans 13 residues. The germline V gene encodes CDR1 MNHEY and CDR2 SVGAGI.

This clone was picked up a small number of times. This chain uses TRBV29-1 with TRBJ1-1; D is undetermined. The CDR3 extends over 13 amino acids. Germline V gene sequence: CDR1 SQVTM, CDR2 ANQGSEA. Trimming removed 1 base at V and 1 base at J, with 7 bases between. The DNA for the CDR3 is TGCAGCGTTGAAGTCGACTCGAACACTGAAGCTTTCTTT. Translated, it gives CSVEVDSNTEAFF.

The rearrangement joins TRBV20-1 to TRBJ1-2; a possible D gene is TRBD1 (5 bases). The V end was cut by 7 bases, the J end by 8 bases, with 11 bases between. This CDR3 has 10 residues. CDR1 DFQATT and CDR2 SNEGSKA come from the germline V gene (reference sequence). The CDR3 loop is CSVLAGGYTF. CDR3 DNA sequence: TGCAGTGTGCTGGCAGGGGGCTACACCTTC.

The chain joins TRBV30 to TRBJ2-5; tentative D call: TRBD1 (6 bases). The J call may be in error: the DNA end matches TRBJ2-7 better. The V gene's germline CDR1 is GTSNPN and CDR2 SVGIG (reference sequence). This CDR3 is built from 13 residues. The CDR3, as DNA: TGTGCCTGGAGTGACGGGACAATCTACGAGCAGTACTTC. Translated, it gives CAWSDGTIYEQYF.

The rearrangement uses TRBV7-2 and TRBJ1-2; TRBD1 matches 12 bases. V shed 5 bases and J 5 bases; nucleotides not matched to a gene: 6. CDR3 size: 15 residues. The germline V gene has CDR1 SGHTA and CDR2 FQGNSA. In nucleotides, the CDR3 is TGTGCCAGCAGCGCCCCGGGACAGGGGGCATATGGCTACACCTTC. It translates to CASSAPGQGAYGYTF.

V gene TRBV29-1 combines with J gene TRBJ1-2; TRBD1 agrees at 7 bases. V trimming: 6 bases; J trimming: 2 bases; junction bases outside the gene matches: 3. Per germline, CDR1 SQVTM and CDR2 ANQGSEA. There are 12 residues in the CDR3. In nucleotides, the CDR3 is TGCAGCGTCCCACAGGGGAACTATGGCTACACCTTC. Amino acid sequence: CSVPQGNYGYTF.

The V gene is TRBV5-6, the J gene TRBJ1-2, with 7 bases lining up with TRBD1. This CDR3 spans 14 amino acids. Germline CDR1 and CDR2: SGHDT and YYEEEE. The junction had 10 bases not matched to a gene; V was cut back by 3 bases and J by 8 bases. CDR3 bases: TGTGCCAGCAGCTACCTACAGGGGCTCCCCGGCTACACCTTC. Translated, it gives CASSYLQGLPGYTF.

Here the CDR3 DNA reads TGTGCCAGCAGTGAAAGGGACAGGTACACCGGGGAGCTGTTTTTT. Translating it yields CASSERDRYTGELFF. The V call is TRBV2, the J call TRBJ2-2, with 8 bases matching TRBD1. Unmatched junction bases numbered 2, after V lost 2 bases and J lost 3 bases. Germline V gene lookup returns CDR1 SNHLY and CDR2 FYNNEI. There are 15 residues in the CDR3. The full variable domain, with the rest looked up from reference TRBV2 and TRBJ2-2, is EPEVTQTPSHQVTQMGQEVILRCVPISNHLYFYWYRQILGQKVEFLVSFYNNEISEKSEIFDDQFSVERPDGSNFTLKIRSTKLEDSAMYFCASSERDRYTGELFFGEGSRLTVL.

This rearrangement joins TRBV29-1 to TRBJ2-7, with 8 bases that match TRBD2. Per the germline V gene, CDR1 is SQVTM and CDR2 is ANQGSEA. J lost 4 bases, V lost 5 bases, and 7 bases had no gene match. CDR3 length equals 13 residues. CDR3 DNA: TGCAGCGTTATGGGCGGGAGGTCGTACGAGCAGTACTTC. Its protein product is CSVMGGRSYEQYF.

This clone has a single count. This chain links TRBV10-2 with TRBJ2-1, with D perhaps matching TRBD2 (5 bases). V was trimmed by 3 bases and J by 0 bases, leaving 12 bases between them. Germline V lookup: CDR1 WSHSY, CDR2 SAAADI. This CDR3 comprises 16 residues. The DNA of the CDR3 is TGCGCCAGCAGTGACCCTTCGGGGAGCTCCTACAATGAGCAGTTCTTC. It specifies CASSDPSGSSYNEQFF.

This chain connects TRBV7-2 to TRBJ1-5, with D unresolved. Germline CDR1 reads SGHTA; CDR2 reads FQGNSA. V was trimmed by 4 bases and J by 1 base, leaving 8 bases between them. The CDR3 loop spans 14 amino acids. CDR3 sequence (DNA): TGTGCCAGCAGCTCTGGCCAGAGCAATCAGCCCCAGCATTTT. Residues: CASSSGQSNQPQHF.

This clone has only a few counts. The CDR3 protein is CASSEGTGGYNEQFF. As DNA, the CDR3 is TGTGCCAGCAGTGAGGGGACAGGGGGCTACAATGAGCAGTTCTTC. The chain is built from TRBV6-4 and TRBJ2-1; TRBD1 matches 11 bases. This CDR3 comprises 15 residues. V was pared by 3 bases and J by 3 bases, with 1 base of the junction left unmatched. Germline V gene data show CDR1 as MRHNA and CDR2 as SNTAGT.

The chain links TRBV30 to TRBJ2-3; TRBD2 matches at 11 bases. The length of the CDR3 is 16 residues. Germline CDR1 and CDR2: GTSNPN and SVGIG (reference sequence). The J segment lost 3 bases and the V segment lost 4 bases, leaving 9 bases of the junction unmatched. In DNA, the CDR3 is TGTGCCTGGATTTCCCTTACTAGCGGGAGAACAGATACGCAGTATTTT. The encoded protein is CAWISLTSGRTDTQYF.

This chain connects TRBV7-2 to TRBJ2-7, with 9 bases that match TRBD2. This CDR3 is 14 amino acids long. The junction had 5 bases not matched to a gene; V was cut back by 1 base and J by 7 bases. The germline V gene has CDR1 SGHTA and CDR2 FQGNSA. The CDR3 DNA reads TGTGCCAGCAGCTTAGGTGCGGGAGGGGGGGAGCAGTACTTC. The encoded protein is CASSLGAGGGEQYF. The whole variable domain, filled in from reference TRBV7-2 and TRBJ2-7, reads GAGVSQSPSNKVTEKGKDVELRCDPISGHTALYWYRQSLGQGLEFLIYFQGNSAPDKSGLPSDRFSAERTGGSVSTLTIQRTQQEDSAVYLCASSLGAGGGEQYFGPGTRLTVT.

The genes are TRBV10-3 and TRBJ1-3; TRBD1 matches at 8 bases. CDR1 is ENHRY and CDR2 is SYGVKD in the germline V gene. The CDR3 is made up of 21 amino acids. V shed 3 bases and J 0 bases; nucleotides not matched to a gene: 19. This CDR3 reads CAISDPSDRAYNPRSGNTIYF. The CDR3 DNA is TGTGCCATCAGTGACCCGTCGGACAGGGCCTACAACCCTCGCTCTGGAAACACCATATATTTT.

The rearrangement uses TRBV6-6 and TRBJ2-1; no clear D gene. The V and J ends lost 7 bases and 4 bases respectively, with 17 bases between them. The CDR3 length is 15 residues. Germline V CDR1 and CDR2: MNHNY, SVGAGI (reference sequence). The CDR3 DNA reads TGTGCCAGCACCCTCGGCGGTGTTGAATACAATGAGCAGTTCTTC. It encodes CASTLGGVEYNEQFF.

The gene calls are TRBV30 and TRBJ1-6; 8 bases line up with TRBD1. The CDR3 is 13 amino acids. CDR1 and CDR2 (germline): GTSNPN, SVGIG (reference sequence). V shed 4 bases and J 9 bases; nucleotides not matched to a gene: 5. CDR3 protein: CAWIGQGGSPLHF. CDR3 in DNA: TGTGCCTGGATCGGACAGGGAGGTTCACCCCTCCACTTT.